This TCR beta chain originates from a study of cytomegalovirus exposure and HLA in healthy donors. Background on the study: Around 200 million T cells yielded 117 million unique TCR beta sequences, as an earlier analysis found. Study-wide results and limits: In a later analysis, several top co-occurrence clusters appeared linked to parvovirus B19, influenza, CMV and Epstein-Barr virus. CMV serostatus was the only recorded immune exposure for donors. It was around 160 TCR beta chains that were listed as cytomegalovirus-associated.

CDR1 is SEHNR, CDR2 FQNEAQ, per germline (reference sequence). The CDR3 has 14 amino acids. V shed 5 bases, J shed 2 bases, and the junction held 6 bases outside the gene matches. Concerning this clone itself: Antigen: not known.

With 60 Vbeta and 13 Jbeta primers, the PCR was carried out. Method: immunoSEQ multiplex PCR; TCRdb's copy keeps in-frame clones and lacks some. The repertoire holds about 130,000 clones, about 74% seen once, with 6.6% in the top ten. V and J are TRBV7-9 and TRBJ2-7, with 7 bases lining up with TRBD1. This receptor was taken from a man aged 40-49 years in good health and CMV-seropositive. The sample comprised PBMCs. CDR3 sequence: CASSPPGQPYEQYF. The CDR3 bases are TGTGCCAGCAGCCCCCCGGGACAGCCCTACGAGCAGTACTTC.